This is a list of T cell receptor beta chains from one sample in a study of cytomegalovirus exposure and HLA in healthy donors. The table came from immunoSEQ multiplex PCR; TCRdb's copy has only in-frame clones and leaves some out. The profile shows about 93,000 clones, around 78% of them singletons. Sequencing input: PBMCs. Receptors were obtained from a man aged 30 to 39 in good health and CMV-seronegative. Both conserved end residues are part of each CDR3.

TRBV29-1 CSVVETAYGYTF
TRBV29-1 CSVAGEQETQYF
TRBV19 CASSMTGGSYEQYF
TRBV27 CASSPDRAISGSTYEQYF
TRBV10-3 CAISESTRNTGELFF
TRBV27 CASSLWGRQNLGNGYTF
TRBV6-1 CASSATGYNQPQHF
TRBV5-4 CASTQQVPGDTDTQYF
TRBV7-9 CASSLDRGNTGELFF
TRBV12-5 CASGLVHGGGQPQHF
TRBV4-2 CASSQGLAANYEQYF
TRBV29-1 CSVLEGDEKLFF
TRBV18 CASSPAFQGSYNSPLHF
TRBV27 CASSLSSGVYNEQFF
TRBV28 CASTQPPPGGTEAFF
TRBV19 CASRTQGIPYGYTF
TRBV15 CATSRGNRDTIYF
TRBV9 CASSVKTGDHGYTF
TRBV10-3 CANNAGTGGVWTATEAFF
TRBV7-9 CASSLRGGSLFF
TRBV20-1 CSAGTVETQYF
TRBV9 CASSASSTDTQYF
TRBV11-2 CASSLVEQGGGYTF
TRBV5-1 CASSLQGSSSYNEQFF
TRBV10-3 CAIKVSAENTEAFF
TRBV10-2 CASSNRGHETQYF